These T cell receptor beta chains were read from a single sample in a study of beta chain features in type 1 diabetes. Assay used: immunoSEQ multiplex PCR; TCRdb lists only in-frame clones, some missing. The sample gives about 340,000 clones, approximately 10% of which show up once; 1% is in the top ten. Material: central memory CD4+ T cells from blood. These receptors originate from a man aged 25 to 40 with type 1 diabetes. CDR3s include the opening cysteine and the closing phenylalanine or tryptophan. Each record gives: J gene, V gene, clone size, D gene, CDR3 DNA, CDR3 protein. A D gene is named only where the DNA matches it firmly. Not every row has a clone size; where given, it reads once, few, many or a size class.

>TRBJ2-3|TRBV7-6|NA|TRBD1
TGTGCCAGCAGTACCCGACAGGGCCTTACACCCACAGATACGCAGTATTTT
CASSTRQGLTPTDTQYF
>TRBJ1-2|TRBV4-1|NA|TRBD1
TGCGCCAGCAGCCGCCGGACAGGGGGCATAGTGGACTATGGCTACACCTTC
CASSRRTGGIVDYGYTF
>TRBJ2-1|TRBV27|once|NA
TGTGCCAGCAGTTTCGACGGAACCTACAATGAGCAGTTCTTC
CASSFDGTYNEQFF
>TRBJ1-2|TRBV7-2|few|NA
TGTGCCAGCAGCCCCCAGGAGGGAACGTTGGGCTACACCTTC
CASSPQEGTLGYTF
>TRBJ2-5|TRBV20-1|NA|NA
TGCAGTGCGGACAGTCAAGAGACCCAGTACTTC
CSADSQETQYF
>TRBJ1-3|TRBV5-6|NA|NA
TGTGCCAGCAGCCGCGGTTCAGGGGAGCGCGGGTACACCATATATTTT
CASSRGSGERGYTIYF
>TRBJ2-2|TRBV7-9|few|NA
TGTGCCAGCAGCCCCCCAGGACAGCTGAACACCGGGGAGCTGTTTTTT
CASSPPGQLNTGELFF
>TRBJ2-7|TRBV6-6|NA|NA
TGTGCCAGCAGCAACTCCTACGAGCAGTACTTC
CASSNSYEQYF
>TRBJ1-5|TRBV9|few|NA
TGTGCCAGCAGCGTGTCTGGACAGACCAATCAGCCCCAGCATTTT
CASSVSGQTNQPQHF
>TRBJ1-1|TRBV7-9|NA|NA
TGTGCCAGCAGCCCCCAGGGACCGCCTAACACTGAAGCTTTCTTT
CASSPQGPPNTEAFF
>TRBJ1-2|TRBV6-6|NA|NA
TGTGCCAGCAGTTACAGCACTAACTATGGCTACACCTTC
CASSYSTNYGYTF
>TRBJ2-3|TRBV7-2|NA|NA
TGTGCCAGCAGCTTGTGGGGTGACACAGATACGCAGTATTTT
CASSLWGDTDTQYF
>TRBJ2-3|TRBV15|few|TRBD1
TGTGCCACCAGCAGTACTCGGGACAGGACTTTCACAGATACGCAGTATTTT
CATSSTRDRTFTDTQYF
>TRBJ2-3|TRBV20-1|few|NA
TGCAGTGCTAGGGCGGATACGCAGTATTTT
CSARADTQYF
>TRBJ1-1|TRBV10-2|few|NA
TGCGCCAGCAGTGAGTTATGGGGTGTAACTGAAGCTTTCTTT
CASSELWGVTEAFF
>TRBJ1-5|TRBV28|NA|NA
TGTGCCAGCAGTTTATATTACGCGGGGACCCCGAGCAATCAGCCCCAGCATTTT
CASSLYYAGTPSNQPQHF
>TRBJ1-2|TRBV23-1|NA|TRBD1
TGCGCCAGCAGCCGGAAAAGACAGGGGGGTAAACACTATGGCTACACCTTC
CASSRKRQGGKHYGYTF
>TRBJ2-7|TRBV7-9|few|NA
TGTGCCAGCAGCTTCCGGGGGGCCTCCTACGAGCAGTACTTC
CASSFRGASYEQYF
>TRBJ1-4|TRBV29-1|NA|TRBD1
TGCAGCGTTGACCGAGTACAGGGGGCAGAAGTAGGAAAACTGTTTTTT
CSVDRVQGAEVGKLFF
>TRBJ2-7|TRBV19|few|NA
TGTGCAACCCTGGCCAGGGTAAGACTCTACGAGCAGTACTTC
CATLARVRLYEQYF
>TRBJ2-4|TRBV7-9|NA|TRBD1
TGTGCCAGCAGCTTAACAGGGGGCGCGGGCAAAAACATTCAGTACTTC
CASSLTGGAGKNIQYF
>TRBJ1-1|TRBV5-1|NA|TRBD1
TGCGCCAGCAGCATGAACAGGGGGCGAGGCACTGAAGCTTTCTTT
CASSMNRGRGTEAFF